This T cell receptor (beta chain) was observed in a study of OX40 agonist ivuxolimab in advanced cancers. Sequenced by immunoSEQ multiplex PCR; TCRdb stores in-frame clones only, minus some. This sample yields 45,000 to 65,000 clones, of which about four fifths are seen a single time; around 2.3% belongs to the top ten. The V segment lost 6 bases and the J segment 4 bases; nucleotides outside the gene matches: 7. The CDR3 loop spans 15 amino acids. The germline gives CDR1 KGHSH, CDR2 LQKENI. The chain recombines TRBV18 with TRBJ2-7; 12 bases match TRBD1. The receptor was derived from an adult with an advanced solid tumor such as melanoma, head and neck, liver or kidney cancer. The sequences come from CD4+ or CD8+ T cells sorted from blood, collected in a trial of the OX40 agonist ivuxolimab. The DNA of the CDR3 is TGTGCCAGCTCGCTTCAGGGACAGGGGGCTTACGAGCAGTACTTC. Its protein product is CASSLQGQGAYEQYF. Supplemented by reference TRBV18 and TRBJ2-7, the full variable domain reads NAGVMQNPRHLVRRRGQEARLRCSPMKGHSHVYWYRQLPEEGLKFMVYLQKENIIDESGMPKERFSAEFPKEGPSILRIQQVVRGDSAAYFCASSLQGQGAYEQYFGPGTRLTVT.